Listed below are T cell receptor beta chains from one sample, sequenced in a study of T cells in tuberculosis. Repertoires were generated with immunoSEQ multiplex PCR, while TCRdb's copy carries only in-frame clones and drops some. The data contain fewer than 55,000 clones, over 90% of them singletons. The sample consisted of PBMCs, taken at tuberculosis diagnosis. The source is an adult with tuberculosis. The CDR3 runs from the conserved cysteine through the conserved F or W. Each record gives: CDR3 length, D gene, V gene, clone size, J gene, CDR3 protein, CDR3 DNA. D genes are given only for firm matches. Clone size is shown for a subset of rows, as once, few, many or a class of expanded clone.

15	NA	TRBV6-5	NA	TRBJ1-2	CASTKRRTDNYGYTF	TGTGCCAGCACCAAGAGACGGACAGATAACTATGGCTACACCTTC
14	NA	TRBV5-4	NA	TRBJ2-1	CASSLPRREDEQFF	TGTGCCAGCAGCTTGCCAAGGCGGGAAGATGAGCAGTTCTTC
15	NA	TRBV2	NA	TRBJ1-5	CASSGKGVLNQPQHF	TGTGCCAGCAGTGGGAAAGGGGTGCTAAATCAGCCCCAGCATTTT
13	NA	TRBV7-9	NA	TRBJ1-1	CASSFGRNTEAFF	TGTGCCAGCAGCTTCGGGAGGAACACTGAAGCTTTCTTT
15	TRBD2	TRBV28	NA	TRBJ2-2	CASRREAGPTGELFF	TGTGCCAGCAGACGAGAAGCGGGACCCACCGGGGAGCTGTTTTTT
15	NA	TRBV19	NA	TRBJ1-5	CASSIEGVDNQPQHF	TGTGCCAGTAGTATCGAGGGGGTTGACAATCAGCCCCAGCATTTT
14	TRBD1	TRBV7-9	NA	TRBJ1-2	CASSPRTGVYGYTF	TGTGCCAGCAGCCCGCGGACAGGGGTCTATGGCTACACCTTC
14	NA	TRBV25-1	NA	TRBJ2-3	CASSDGLYQDTQYF	TGTGCCAGCAGTGACGGACTATACCAGGATACGCAGTATTTT
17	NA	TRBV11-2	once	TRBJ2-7	CASSLDLMGDLSYEQYF	TGTGCCAGCAGCTTAGATCTAATGGGAGACCTCTCCTACGAGCAGTACTTC
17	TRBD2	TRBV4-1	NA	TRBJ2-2	CASSQEGGSRITGELFF	TGCGCCAGCAGCCAAGAGGGCGGGAGCAGGATAACCGGGGAGCTGTTTTTT
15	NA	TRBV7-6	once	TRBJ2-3	CASSSGTFSTDTQYF	TGTGCCAGCAGCTCTGGGACTTTTAGCACAGATACGCAGTATTTT
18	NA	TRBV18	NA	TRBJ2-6	CASSPFTGSRSGANVLTF	TGTGCCAGCTCACCCTTCACAGGGTCCCGCTCTGGGGCCAACGTCCTGACTTTC
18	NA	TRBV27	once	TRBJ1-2	CASSFVSGQKGVGYGYTF	TGTGCCAGCAGTTTCGTCTCAGGGCAGAAAGGAGTCGGGTACGGCTACACCTTC
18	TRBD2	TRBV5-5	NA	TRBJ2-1	CASSRESKGLAGDPEQFF	TGTGCCAGCAGCCGAGAGAGTAAGGGACTAGCGGGAGATCCGGAGCAGTTCTTC
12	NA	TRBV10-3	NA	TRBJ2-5	CAISESRETQYF	TGTGCCATCAGTGAGTCGCGGGAGACCCAGTACTTC
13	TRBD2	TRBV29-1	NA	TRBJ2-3	CSVEKREGNTQYF	TGCAGCGTTGAGAAGCGGGAGGGAAATACGCAGTATTTT
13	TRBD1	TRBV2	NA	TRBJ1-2	CASRGQDNYGYTF	TGTGCCAGCAGGGGACAGGATAACTATGGCTACACCTTC
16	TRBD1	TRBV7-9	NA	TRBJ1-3	CASSLAGGPSGNTIYF	TGTGCCAGCAGCTTGGCAGGGGGTCCCTCTGGAAACACCATATATTTT
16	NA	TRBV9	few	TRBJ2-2	CASSVEVFPNTGELFF	TGTGCCAGCAGCGTGGAGGTGTTTCCGAACACCGGGGAGCTGTTTTTT
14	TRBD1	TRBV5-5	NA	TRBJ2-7	CASRSGTGIWEQYF	TGTGCCAGCAGGTCCGGGACAGGGATTTGGGAGCAGTACTTC
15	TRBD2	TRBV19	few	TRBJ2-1	CASSIIGLDHNEQFF	TGTGCCAGTAGTATAATAGGACTAGACCACAATGAGCAGTTCTTC
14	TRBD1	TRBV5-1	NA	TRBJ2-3	CASSLGQGADTQYF	TGCGCCAGCAGCCTCGGACAGGGGGCAGATACGCAGTATTTT
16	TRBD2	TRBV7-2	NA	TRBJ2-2	CASSLVLPGRAGELFF	TGTGCCAGCAGCTTAGTACTGCCGGGGAGGGCCGGGGAGCTGTTTTTT
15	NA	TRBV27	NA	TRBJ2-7	CASSLSGGPAYEQYF	TGTGCCAGCAGTTTATCGGGGGGGCCAGCCTACGAGCAGTACTTC
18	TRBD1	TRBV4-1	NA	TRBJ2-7	CASSQERGLAQGAGEQYF	TGCGCCAGCAGCCAAGAGCGGGGCCTGGCGCAGGGGGCGGGTGAGCAGTACTTC
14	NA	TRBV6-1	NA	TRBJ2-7	CASSGELVFHEQYF	TGTGCCAGCAGTGGAGAACTAGTTTTCCACGAGCAGTACTTC